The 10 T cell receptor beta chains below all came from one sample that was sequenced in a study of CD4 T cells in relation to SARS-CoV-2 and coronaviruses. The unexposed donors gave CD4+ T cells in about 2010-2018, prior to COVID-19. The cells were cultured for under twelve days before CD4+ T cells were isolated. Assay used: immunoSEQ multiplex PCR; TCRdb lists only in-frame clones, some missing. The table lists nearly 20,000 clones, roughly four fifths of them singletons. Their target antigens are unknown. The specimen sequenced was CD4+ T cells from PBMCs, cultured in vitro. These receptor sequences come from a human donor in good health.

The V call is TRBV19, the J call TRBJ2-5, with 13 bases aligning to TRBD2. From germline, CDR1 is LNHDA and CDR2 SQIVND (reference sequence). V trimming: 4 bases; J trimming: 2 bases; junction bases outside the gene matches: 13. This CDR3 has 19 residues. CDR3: CASSTPFPGTSGIQETQYF. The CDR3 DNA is TGTGCCAGTAGTACTCCGTTCCCCGGGACTAGCGGGATACAAGAGACCCAGTACTTC.

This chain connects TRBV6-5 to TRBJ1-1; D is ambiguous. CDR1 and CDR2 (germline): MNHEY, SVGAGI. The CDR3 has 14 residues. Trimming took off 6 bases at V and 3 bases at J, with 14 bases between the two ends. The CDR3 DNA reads TGTGCCAGCAGAAAGGTTAATTATTACACTGAAGCTTTCTTT. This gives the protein CASRKVNYYTEAFF.

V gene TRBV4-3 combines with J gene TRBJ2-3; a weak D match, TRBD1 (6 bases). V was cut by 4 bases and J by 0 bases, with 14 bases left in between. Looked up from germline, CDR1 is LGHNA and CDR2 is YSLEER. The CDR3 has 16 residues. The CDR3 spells CASSLMRGSSTDTQYF. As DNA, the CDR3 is TGCGCCAGCAGCCTCATGAGGGGGTCTAGCACAGATACGCAGTATTTT.

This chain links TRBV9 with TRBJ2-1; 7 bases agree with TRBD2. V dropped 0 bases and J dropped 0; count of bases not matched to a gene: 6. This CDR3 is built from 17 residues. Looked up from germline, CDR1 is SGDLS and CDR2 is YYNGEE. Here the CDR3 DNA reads TGTGCCAGCAGCGTAGGCGGGCGGGGGAGCTCCTACAATGAGCAGTTCTTC. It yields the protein CASSVGGRGSSYNEQFF.

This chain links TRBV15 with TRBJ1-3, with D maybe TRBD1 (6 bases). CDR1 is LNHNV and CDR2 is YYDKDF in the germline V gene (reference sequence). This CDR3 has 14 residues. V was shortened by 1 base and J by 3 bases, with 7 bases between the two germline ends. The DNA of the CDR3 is TGTGCCACCAGCAGAGGCAGGGGTGGAAACACCATATATTTT. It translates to CATSRGRGGNTIYF.

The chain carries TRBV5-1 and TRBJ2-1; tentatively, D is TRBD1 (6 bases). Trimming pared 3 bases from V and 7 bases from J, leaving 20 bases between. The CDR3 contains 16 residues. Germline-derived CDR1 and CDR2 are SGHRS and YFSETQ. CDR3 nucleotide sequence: TGCGCCAGCAGCTCCGATACAGGGTCGTATAGAAATGAGCAGTTCTTC. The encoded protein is CASSSDTGSYRNEQFF.

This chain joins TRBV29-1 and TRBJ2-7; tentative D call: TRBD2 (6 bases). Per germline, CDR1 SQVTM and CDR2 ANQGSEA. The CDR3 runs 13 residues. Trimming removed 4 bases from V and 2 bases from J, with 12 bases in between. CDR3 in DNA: TGCAGCGTTGCCCCGGGGGAAGCCTACGAGCAGTACTTC. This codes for CSVAPGEAYEQYF.

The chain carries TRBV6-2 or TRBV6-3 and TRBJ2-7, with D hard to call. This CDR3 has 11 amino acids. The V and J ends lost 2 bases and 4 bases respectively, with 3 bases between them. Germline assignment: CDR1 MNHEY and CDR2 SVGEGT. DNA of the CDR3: TGTGCCAGCAGTTACATTTACGAGCAGTACTTC. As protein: CASSYIYEQYF.

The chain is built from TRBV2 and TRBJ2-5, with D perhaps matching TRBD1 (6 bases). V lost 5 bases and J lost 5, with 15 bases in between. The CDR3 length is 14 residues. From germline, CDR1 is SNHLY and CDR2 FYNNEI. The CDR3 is CASSIGRGGETQYF. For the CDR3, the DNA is TGTGCCAGCAGTATCGGCAGGGGCGGGGAGACCCAGTACTTC.

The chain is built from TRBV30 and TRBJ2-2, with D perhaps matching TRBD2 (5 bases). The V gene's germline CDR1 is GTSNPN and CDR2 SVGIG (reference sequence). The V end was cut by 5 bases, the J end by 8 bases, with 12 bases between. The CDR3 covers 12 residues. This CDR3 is CAWDPPGGELFF. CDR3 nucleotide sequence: TGTGCCTGGGACCCCCCGGGGGGGGAGCTGTTTTTT. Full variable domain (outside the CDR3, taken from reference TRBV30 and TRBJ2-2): SQTIHQWPATLVQPVGSPLSLECTVEGTSNPNLYWYRQAAGRGLQLLFYSVGIGQISSEVPQNLSASRPQDRQFILSSKKLLLSDSGFYLCAWDPPGGELFFGEGSRLTVL.